This T cell receptor beta chain was sequenced for a study of blood T cell repertoires in COVID-19. The wider study: COVID-19 samples, acute and convalescent, were from the United States, Italy and Spain. Sample material is recorded as cDNA or gDNA derived from T cells, B-cell-depleted T cells, or PBMCs.

Under the authors' procedure: Counts of nucleated cells, estimated from reference gene primer amplification, were obtained. The table came from immunoSEQ multiplex PCR; TCRdb's copy has only in-frame clones and leaves some out. The DNA was the basis for D and trimming; V, J and clone size are from that table. The data show a few hundred thousand clones, approximately 83% seen once. The CDR3 is 16 residues long. Germline V gene lookup returns CDR1 MNHEY and CDR2 SVGEGT. V was cut by 6 bases and J by 2 bases, with 19 bases left in between. The chain recombines TRBV6-2 or TRBV6-3 with TRBJ1-2; TRBD1 might be the D (5 bases). Sample: peripheral blood. The TCR was taken from a woman aged 70-85 years with acute or convalescent COVID-19. The CDR3 nucleotides are TGTGCCAGCAGCCCTGGTAAGGGGCGGTGGAACTATGGCTACACCTTC. It is translated as CASSPGKGRWNYGYTF.